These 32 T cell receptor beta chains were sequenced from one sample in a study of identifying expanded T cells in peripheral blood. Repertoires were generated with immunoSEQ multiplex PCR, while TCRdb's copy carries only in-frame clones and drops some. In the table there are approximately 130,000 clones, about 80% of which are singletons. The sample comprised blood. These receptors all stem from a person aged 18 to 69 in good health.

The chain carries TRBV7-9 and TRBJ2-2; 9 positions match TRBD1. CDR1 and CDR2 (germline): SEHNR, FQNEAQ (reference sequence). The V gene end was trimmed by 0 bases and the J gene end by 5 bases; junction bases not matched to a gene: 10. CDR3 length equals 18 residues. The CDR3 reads CASSLADVGQGRTGELFF. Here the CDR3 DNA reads TGTGCCAGCAGCTTAGCGGATGTAGGACAGGGGCGGACCGGGGAGCTGTTTTTT. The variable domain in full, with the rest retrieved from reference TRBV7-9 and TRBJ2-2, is DTGVSQNPRHKITKRGQNVTFRCDPISEHNRLYWYRQTLGQGPEFLTYFQNEAQLEKSRLLSDRFSAERPKGSFSTLEIQRTEQGDSAMYLCASSLADVGQGRTGELFFGEGSRLTVL.

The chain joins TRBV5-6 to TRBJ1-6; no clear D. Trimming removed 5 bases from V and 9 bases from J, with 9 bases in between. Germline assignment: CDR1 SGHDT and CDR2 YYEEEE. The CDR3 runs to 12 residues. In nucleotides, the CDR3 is TGTGCCAGCAGTTTGAGAGTTTCACCCCTCCACTTT. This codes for CASSLRVSPLHF.

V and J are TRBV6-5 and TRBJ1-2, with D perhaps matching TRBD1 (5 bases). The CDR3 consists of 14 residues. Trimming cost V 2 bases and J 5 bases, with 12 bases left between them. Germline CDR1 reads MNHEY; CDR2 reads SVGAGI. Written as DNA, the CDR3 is TGTGCCAGCAGTTACAACCGGGGCGAGTATGGCTACACCTTC. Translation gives CASSYNRGEYGYTF.

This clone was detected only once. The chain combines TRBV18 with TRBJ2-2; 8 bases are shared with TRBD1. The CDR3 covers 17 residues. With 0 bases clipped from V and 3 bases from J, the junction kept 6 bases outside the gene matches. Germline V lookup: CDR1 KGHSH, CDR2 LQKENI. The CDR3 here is CASSPPQGVRYTGELFF. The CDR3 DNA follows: TGTGCCAGCTCACCACCACAGGGGGTTCGGTACACCGGGGAGCTGTTTTTT.

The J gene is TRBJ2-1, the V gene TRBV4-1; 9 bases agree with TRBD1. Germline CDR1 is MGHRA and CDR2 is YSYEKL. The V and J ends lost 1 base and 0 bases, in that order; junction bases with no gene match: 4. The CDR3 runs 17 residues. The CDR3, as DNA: TGCGCCAGCAGCCAAGCCACAGGGGGCTTCTCCTACAATGAGCAGTTCTTC. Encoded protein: CASSQATGGFSYNEQFF.

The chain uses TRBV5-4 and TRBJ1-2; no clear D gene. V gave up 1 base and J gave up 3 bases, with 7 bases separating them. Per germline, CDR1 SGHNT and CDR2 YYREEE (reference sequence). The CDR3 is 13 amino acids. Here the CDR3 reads CASSLPQYYGYTF. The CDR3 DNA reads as TGTGCCAGCAGCTTGCCCCAATACTATGGCTACACCTTC.

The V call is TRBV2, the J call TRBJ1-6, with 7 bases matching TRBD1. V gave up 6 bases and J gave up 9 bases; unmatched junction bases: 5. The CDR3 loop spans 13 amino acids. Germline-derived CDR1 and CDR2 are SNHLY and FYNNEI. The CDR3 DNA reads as TGTGCCAGCAGACCGGACAGGCTTTCACCCCTCCACTTT. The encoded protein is CASRPDRLSPLHF.

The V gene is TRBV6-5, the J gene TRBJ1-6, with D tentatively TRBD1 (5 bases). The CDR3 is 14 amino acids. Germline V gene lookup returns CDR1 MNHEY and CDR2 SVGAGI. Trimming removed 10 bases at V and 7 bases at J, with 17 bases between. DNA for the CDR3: TGTGCCATCGCGCGGGGGAATCGAAATTCACCCCTCCACTTT. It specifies CAIARGNRNSPLHF.

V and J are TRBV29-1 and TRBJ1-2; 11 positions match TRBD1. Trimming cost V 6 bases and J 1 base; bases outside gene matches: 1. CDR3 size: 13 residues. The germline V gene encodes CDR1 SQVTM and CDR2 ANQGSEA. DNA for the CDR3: TGCAGCGTCGGGACAGGGGGTAACTATGGCTACACCTTC. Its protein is CSVGTGGNYGYTF.

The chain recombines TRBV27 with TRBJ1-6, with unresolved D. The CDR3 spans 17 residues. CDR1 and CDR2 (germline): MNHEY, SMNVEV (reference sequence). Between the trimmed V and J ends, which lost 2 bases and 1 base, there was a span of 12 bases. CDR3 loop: CASSLGLRGSYNSPLHF. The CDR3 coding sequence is TGTGCCAGCAGTTTAGGGCTGCGCGGGTCCTATAATTCACCCCTCCACTTT.

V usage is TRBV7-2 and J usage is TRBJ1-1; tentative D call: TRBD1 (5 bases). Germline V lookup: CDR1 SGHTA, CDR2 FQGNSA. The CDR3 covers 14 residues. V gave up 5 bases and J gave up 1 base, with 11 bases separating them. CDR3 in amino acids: CASSRVGGNTEAFF. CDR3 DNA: TGTGCCAGCAGCCGGGTTGGGGGGAACACTGAAGCTTTCTTT.

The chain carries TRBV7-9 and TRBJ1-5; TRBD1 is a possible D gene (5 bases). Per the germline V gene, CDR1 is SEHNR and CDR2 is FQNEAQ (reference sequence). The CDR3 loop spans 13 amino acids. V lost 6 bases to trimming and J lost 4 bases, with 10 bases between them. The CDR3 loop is CASSMGGNQPQHF. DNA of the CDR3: TGTGCCAGCAGTATGGGGGGGAATCAGCCCCAGCATTTT. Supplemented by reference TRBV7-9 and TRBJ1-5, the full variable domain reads DTGVSQNPRHKITKRGQNVTFRCDPISEHNRLYWYRQTLGQGPEFLTYFQNEAQLEKSRLLSDRFSAERPKGSFSTLEIQRTEQGDSAMYLCASSMGGNQPQHFGDGTRLSIL.

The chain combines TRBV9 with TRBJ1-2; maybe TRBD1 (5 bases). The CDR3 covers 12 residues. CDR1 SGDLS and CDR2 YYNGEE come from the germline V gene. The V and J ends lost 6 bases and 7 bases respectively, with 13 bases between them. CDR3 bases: TGTGCCAGCACCGGGACGAAGATTGGCTACACCTTC. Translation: CASTGTKIGYTF.

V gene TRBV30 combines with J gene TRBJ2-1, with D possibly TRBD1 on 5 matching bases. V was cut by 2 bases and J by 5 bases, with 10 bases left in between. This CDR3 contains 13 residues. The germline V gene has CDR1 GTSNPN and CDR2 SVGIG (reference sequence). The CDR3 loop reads CAWSRQNNNEQFF. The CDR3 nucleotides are TGTGCCTGGAGTAGACAGAATAACAATGAGCAGTTCTTC. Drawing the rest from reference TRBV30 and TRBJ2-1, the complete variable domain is SQTIHQWPATLVQPVGSPLSLECTVEGTSNPNLYWYRQAAGRGLQLLFYSVGIGQISSEVPQNLSASRPQDRQFILSSKKLLLSDSGFYLCAWSRQNNNEQFFGPGTRLTVL.

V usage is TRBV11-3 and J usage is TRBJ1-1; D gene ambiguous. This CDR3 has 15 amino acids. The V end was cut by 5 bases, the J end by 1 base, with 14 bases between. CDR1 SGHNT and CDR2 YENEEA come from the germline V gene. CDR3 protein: CASSPLRAPNTEAFF. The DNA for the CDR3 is TGTGCCAGCAGCCCACTCCGGGCCCCGAACACTGAAGCTTTCTTT.

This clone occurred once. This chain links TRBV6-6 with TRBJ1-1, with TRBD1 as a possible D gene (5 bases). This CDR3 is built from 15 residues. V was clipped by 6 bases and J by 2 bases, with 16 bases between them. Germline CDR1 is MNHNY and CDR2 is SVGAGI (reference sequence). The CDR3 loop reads CASSRGTAVNTEAFF. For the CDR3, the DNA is TGTGCCAGCAGCCGCGGGACCGCAGTTAACACTGAAGCTTTCTTT.

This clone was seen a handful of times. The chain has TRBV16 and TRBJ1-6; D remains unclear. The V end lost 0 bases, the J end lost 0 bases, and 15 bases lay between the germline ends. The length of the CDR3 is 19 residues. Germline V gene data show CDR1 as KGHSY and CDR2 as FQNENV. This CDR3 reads CASSQSMYRASSYNSPLHF. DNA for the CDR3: TGTGCCAGCAGCCAATCGATGTATAGGGCAAGCTCCTATAATTCACCCCTCCACTTT. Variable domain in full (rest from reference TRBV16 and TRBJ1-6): GEEVAQTPKHLVRGEGQKAKLYCAPIKGHSYVFWYQQVLKNEFKFLISFQNENVFDETGMPKERFSAKCLPNSPCSLEIQATKLEDSAVYFCASSQSMYRASSYNSPLHFGNGTRLTVT.

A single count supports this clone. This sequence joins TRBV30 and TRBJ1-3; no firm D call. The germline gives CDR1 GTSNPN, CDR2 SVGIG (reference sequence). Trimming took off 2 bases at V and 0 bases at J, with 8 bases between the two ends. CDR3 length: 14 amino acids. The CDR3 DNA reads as TGTGCCTGGAGTTTAGGGTTCTCTGGAAACACCATATATTTT. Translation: CAWSLGFSGNTIYF.

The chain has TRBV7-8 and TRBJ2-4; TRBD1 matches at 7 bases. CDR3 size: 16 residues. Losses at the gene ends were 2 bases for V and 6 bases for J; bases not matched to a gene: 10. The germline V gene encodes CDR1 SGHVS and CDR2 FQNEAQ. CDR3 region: CASSLLPGTDINIQYF. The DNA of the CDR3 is TGTGCCAGCAGCTTACTACCCGGGACAGATATAAACATTCAGTACTTC. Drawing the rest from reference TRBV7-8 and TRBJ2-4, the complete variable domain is GAGVSQSPRYKVAKRGQDVALRCDPISGHVSLFWYQQALGQGPEFLTYFQNEAQLDKSGLPSDRFFAERPEGSVSTLKIQRTQQEDSAVYLCASSLLPGTDINIQYFGAGTRLSVL.

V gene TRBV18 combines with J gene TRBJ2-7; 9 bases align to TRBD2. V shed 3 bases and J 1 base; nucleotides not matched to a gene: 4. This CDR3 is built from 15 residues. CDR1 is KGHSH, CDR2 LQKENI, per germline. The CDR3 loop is CASSPRGGGSYEQYF. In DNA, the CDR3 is TGTGCCAGCTCACCGCGGGGGGGTGGATCCTACGAGCAGTACTTC.

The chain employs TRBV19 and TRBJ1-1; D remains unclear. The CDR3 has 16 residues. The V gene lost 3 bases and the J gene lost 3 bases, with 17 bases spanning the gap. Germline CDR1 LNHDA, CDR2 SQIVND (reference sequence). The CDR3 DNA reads TGTGCCAGTAGTATCCAAGGTCGGGTGGGATACACTGAAGCTTTCTTT. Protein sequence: CASSIQGRVGYTEAFF.

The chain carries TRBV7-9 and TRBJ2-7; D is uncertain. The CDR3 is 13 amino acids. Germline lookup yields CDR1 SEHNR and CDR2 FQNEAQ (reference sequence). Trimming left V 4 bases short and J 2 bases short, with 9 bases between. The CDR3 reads CASSSRSPYEQYF. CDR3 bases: TGTGCCAGCAGCTCTAGATCACCCTACGAGCAGTACTTC.

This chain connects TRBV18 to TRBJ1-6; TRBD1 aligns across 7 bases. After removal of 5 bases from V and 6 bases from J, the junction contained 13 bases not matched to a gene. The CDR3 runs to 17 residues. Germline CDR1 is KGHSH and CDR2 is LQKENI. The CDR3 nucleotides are TGTGCCAGCTCAACAGGGGACTCGACACGAGGTAATTCACCCCTCCACTTT. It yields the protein CASSTGDSTRGNSPLHF.

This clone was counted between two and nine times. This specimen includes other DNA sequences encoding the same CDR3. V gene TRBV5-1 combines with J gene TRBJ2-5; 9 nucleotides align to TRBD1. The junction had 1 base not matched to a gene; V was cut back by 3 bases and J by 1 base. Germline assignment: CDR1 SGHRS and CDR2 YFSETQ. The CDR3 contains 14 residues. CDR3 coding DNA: TGCGCCAGCAGCTGGGGACAGGGCCAAGAGACCCAGTACTTC. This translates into CASSWGQGQETQYF.

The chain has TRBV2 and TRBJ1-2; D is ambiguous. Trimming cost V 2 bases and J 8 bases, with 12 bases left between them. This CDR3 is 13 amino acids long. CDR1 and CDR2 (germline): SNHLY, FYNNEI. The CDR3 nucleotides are TGTGCCAGCAGTGAAAAGGGCTCCGTGGGCTACACCTTC. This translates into CASSEKGSVGYTF.

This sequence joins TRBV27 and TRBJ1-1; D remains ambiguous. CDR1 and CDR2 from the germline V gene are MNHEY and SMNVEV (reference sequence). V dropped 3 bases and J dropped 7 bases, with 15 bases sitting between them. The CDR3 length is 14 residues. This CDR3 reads CASSLVGEWVEAFF. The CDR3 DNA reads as TGTGCCAGCAGTTTGGTAGGCGAATGGGTTGAAGCTTTCTTT.

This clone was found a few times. The CDR3 region is CASSDPTTEAFF. The CDR3 nucleotides read TGTGCCAGCAGCGACCCTACCACTGAAGCTTTCTTT. The chain couples TRBV7-9 to TRBJ1-1, with D unclear. The V and J ends lost 5 bases and 4 bases respectively, with 8 bases between them. Germline CDR1 SEHNR, CDR2 FQNEAQ (reference sequence). The CDR3 sequence is 12 residues long. Based on the CDR3 plus reference TRBV7-9 and TRBJ1-1, the full variable domain is DTGVSQNPRHKITKRGQNVTFRCDPISEHNRLYWYRQTLGQGPEFLTYFQNEAQLEKSRLLSDRFSAERPKGSFSTLEIQRTEQGDSAMYLCASSDPTTEAFFGQGTRLTVV.

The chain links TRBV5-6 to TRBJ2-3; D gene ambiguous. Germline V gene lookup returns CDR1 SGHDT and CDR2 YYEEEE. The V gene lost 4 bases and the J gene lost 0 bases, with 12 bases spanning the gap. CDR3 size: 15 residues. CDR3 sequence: CASSEWADSTDTQYF. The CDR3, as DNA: TGTGCCAGCAGCGAATGGGCGGACAGCACAGATACGCAGTATTTT.

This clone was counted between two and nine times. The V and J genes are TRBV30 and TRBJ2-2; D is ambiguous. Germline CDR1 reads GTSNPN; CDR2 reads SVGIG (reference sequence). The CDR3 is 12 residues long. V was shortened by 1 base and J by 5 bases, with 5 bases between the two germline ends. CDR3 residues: CAWSASTGELFF. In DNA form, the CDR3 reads TGTGCCTGGAGTGCGTCGACCGGGGAGCTGTTTTTT.

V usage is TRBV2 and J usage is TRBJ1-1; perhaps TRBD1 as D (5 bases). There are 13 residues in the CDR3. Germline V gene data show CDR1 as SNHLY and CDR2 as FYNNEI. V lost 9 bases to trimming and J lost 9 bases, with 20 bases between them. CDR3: CASRYGTIAKAFF. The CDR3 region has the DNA TGTGCCAGTCGATATGGGACGATCGCAAAAGCTTTCTTT.

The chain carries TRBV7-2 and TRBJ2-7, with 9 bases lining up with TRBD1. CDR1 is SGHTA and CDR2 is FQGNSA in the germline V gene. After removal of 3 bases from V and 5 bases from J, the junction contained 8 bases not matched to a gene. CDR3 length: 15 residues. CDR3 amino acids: CASSFSVGQGNEQYF. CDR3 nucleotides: TGTGCCAGCAGCTTTTCCGTCGGACAGGGGAACGAGCAGTACTTC.

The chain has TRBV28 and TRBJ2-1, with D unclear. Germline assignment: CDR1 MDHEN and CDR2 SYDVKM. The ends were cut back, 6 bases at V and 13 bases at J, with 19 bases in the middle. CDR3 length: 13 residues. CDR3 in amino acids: CASSPPPTDLQFF. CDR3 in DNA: TGTGCCAGCAGCCCACCCCCGACTGACCTACAGTTCTTC.